This T cell receptor beta chain stems from a study of T cell responses to AZD1222 COVID-19 vaccine. Overall study results and limits: An increase in Spike-specific TCR breadth and depth was observed after two AZD1222 doses. Without day 14 samples, only post-peak T cell repertoires were studied. Females made up more of the donors, who were largely white British, and clonal diversity may have come out too low.

Produced via immunoSEQ multiplex PCR; TCRdb's table is partial and in-frame only. The table has approximately 150,000 clones, approximately 90% seen once. The CDR3 consists of 13 residues. The germline V gene has CDR1 GTSNPN and CDR2 SVGIG (reference sequence). The V and J ends lost 2 bases and 5 bases respectively, with 10 bases between them. As to this clone: Its antigen is as yet unknown.

The source was peripheral blood, collected on day 0 of MenACWY control vaccination. This sequence joins TRBV30 and TRBJ1-5; D is ambiguous. The sequence derives from an adult in good health. The CDR3 nucleotides read TGTGCCTGGAGTCTTACGCACGATCAGCCCCAGCATTTT. Translation: CAWSLTHDQPQHF.